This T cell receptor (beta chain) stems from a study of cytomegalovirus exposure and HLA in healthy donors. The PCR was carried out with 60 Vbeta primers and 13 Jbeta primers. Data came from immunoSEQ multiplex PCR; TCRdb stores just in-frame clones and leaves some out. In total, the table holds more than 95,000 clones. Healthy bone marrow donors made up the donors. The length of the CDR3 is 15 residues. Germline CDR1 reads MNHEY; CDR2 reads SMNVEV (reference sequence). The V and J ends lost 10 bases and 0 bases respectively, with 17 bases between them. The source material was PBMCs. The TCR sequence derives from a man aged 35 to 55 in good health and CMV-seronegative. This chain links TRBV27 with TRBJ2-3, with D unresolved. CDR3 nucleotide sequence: TGTGCCAAGCGCCGAAGCTTAGATAGCACAGATACGCAGTATTTT. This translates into CAKRRSLDSTDTQYF.